The clone carrying this T cell receptor beta chain was observed a few times. Its antigen is undetermined. This sequence may be a read error, since a much larger clone differs from it by one base. The source of the sample is a study of Graves' ophthalmopathy and Graves' hyperthyroidism. Across the whole study: No treatment had been given when peripheral blood was collected at initial diagnosis.

A diagnosis was made from clinical symptoms together with serum thyroxine, TRAb, thyroid ultrasound and orbital computed tomography. A volume of around 10 ml of fresh peripheral blood supplied the PBMCs. Whole-study findings and limits: Sensitivity reached roughly 70% and specificity about 78% when the model predicted ophthalmopathy progression.

Investigators amplified TCR beta CDR3 regions from RNA transcripts. The authors performed first-round RT-PCR with HTBI primers and then a second-round multiplex PCR. One entry per CDR3 protein, called by TCRdb with MiXCR from the multiplex PCR reads. The sample yields over 500,000 distinct CDR3 sequences, 20% to 25% seen once. Germline lookup yields CDR1 MDHEN and CDR2 SYDVKM. The CDR3 has 15 residues. This sequence joins TRBV28 and TRBJ1-6, with D unresolved. The sample was peripheral blood. The receptor comes from a woman aged 18-29 years with stable Graves' hyperthyroidism. Some clones in this sample may be carry-over from other donors' samples. CDR3: CASSLIGRNSSPLRF. The CDR3 coding sequence is TGTGCCAGCAGTTTAATTGGCCGGAATTCTTCACCCCTCCGCTTT.